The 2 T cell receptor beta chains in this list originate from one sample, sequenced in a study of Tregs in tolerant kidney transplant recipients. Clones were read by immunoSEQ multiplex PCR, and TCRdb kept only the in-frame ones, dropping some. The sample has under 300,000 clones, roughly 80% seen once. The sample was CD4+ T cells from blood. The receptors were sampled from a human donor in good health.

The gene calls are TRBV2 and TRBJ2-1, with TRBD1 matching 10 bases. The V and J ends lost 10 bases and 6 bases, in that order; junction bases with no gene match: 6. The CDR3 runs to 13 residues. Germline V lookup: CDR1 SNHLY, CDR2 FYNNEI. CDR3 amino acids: CATRQGAVNEQFF. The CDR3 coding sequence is TGTGCCACCCGACAGGGGGCGGTCAATGAGCAGTTCTTC.

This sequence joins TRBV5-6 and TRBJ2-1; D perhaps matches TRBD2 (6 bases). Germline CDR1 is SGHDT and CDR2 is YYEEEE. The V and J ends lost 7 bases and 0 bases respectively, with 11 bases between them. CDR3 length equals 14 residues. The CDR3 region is CASGRGTSYNEQFF. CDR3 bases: TGTGCCAGCGGCCGGGGGACCTCCTACAATGAGCAGTTCTTC.